This T cell receptor beta chain was identified during a study of radiotherapy plus CTLA-4 blockade in lung cancer. V was trimmed by 1 base and J by 6 bases, leaving 14 bases between them. CDR1 and CDR2 (germline): SGHNT, YENEEA. The CDR3 is 15 residues long. Points on this clone: As yet, its antigen is unknown.

Clones were read by immunoSEQ multiplex PCR, and TCRdb kept only the in-frame ones, dropping some. The data contain 35,000 to 45,000 clones, 70% to 80% of them singletons. Patients had chemo-refractory metastatic non-small-cell lung cancer and received focal radiation plus CTLA-4 blockade that used ipilimumab. General study findings and limits: An expansion of tumor-derived TCR clones occurred in blood after radiotherapy plus ipilimumab.

The receptor's source is a human donor with non-small cell lung cancer whose response to radiotherapy plus ipilimumab could not be evaluated. The V and J genes are TRBV11-3 and TRBJ2-3; a possible D gene is TRBD2 (6 bases). This specimen was peripheral blood, taken from a patient treated with radiotherapy plus ipilimumab. The CDR3 nucleotides read TGTGCCAGCAGCTTAGTTGGAGGGTCTTTGGATACGCAGTATTTT. The encoded protein is CASSLVGGSLDTQYF.